A selection of T cell receptor beta chains follows, all from one sample in a study of blood T cell repertoires in COVID-19. Profiling relied on immunoSEQ multiplex PCR, and the TCRdb table lists in-frame clones only, not all of them. The sample comprises fewer than 95,000 clones, 70% to 90% of which are singletons, and roughly 5% rests with the top ten. Sequenced: peripheral blood. These receptor sequences come from an elderly woman with acute or convalescent COVID-19. The CDR3 runs from the conserved cysteine through the conserved F or W. The D gene is left open where the match is weak. Some rows mark clone size as missing; the rest say once, few, many or name a class of expanded clone.

V	D	size	J	CDR3	DNA
TRBV25-1	-	once	TRBJ2-3	CASSESGRPTDTQYF	TGTGCCAGCAGTGAAAGCGGCAGACCCACAGATACGCAGTATTTT
TRBV12-3/TRBV12-4	TRBD1	-	TRBJ1-1	CASSGTENTEAFF	TGTGCCAGCAGTGGGACAGAGAACACTGAAGCTTTCTTT
TRBV3-1/TRBV3-2	-	-	TRBJ2-7	CASSQADSYEQYF	TGTGCCAGCAGCCAAGCAGACAGTTACGAGCAGTACTTC
TRBV19	TRBD2	-	TRBJ2-1	CASSSGTSGKNEQFF	TGTGCCAGTAGCAGCGGGACTAGCGGGAAAAATGAGCAGTTCTTC
TRBV5-1	-	-	TRBJ2-2	CASSLAGQRGAGELFF	TGCGCCAGCAGCTTGGCCGGTCAACGGGGAGCCGGGGAGCTGTTTTTT
TRBV19	TRBD2	-	TRBJ2-7	CATGELAGGSLEQYF	TGTGCCACCGGGGAGCTAGCGGGGGGCTCCTTAGAGCAGTACTTC
TRBV5-1	-	-	TRBJ2-7	CASSLRGTENEQYF	TGCGCCAGCAGCTTGCGGGGTACTGAAAACGAGCAGTACTTC
TRBV7-8	TRBD2	-	TRBJ2-1	CASSLLAGGEQFF	TGTGCCAGCAGCCTTTTAGCGGGAGGTGAGCAGTTCTTC
TRBV5-6	-	-	TRBJ2-3	CASSLDRLPDTQYF	TGTGCCAGCAGCTTGGACAGGTTGCCAGATACGCAGTATTTT
TRBV9	TRBD2	-	TRBJ2-5	CASSHGLAGVLETQYF	TGTGCCAGCAGCCACGGACTAGCGGGAGTTTTGGAGACCCAGTACTTC
TRBV27	TRBD2	-	TRBJ2-1	CASSRITGTSGSNEQFF	TGTGCCAGCAGCCGTATCACCGGGACTAGCGGGAGCAATGAGCAGTTCTTC
TRBV6-6	TRBD2	-	TRBJ2-7	CASSYSGSSYEQYF	TGTGCCAGCAGTTACAGCGGGAGTTCCTACGAGCAGTACTTC
TRBV18	TRBD1	-	TRBJ2-3	CASSLDRGHTDTQYF	TGTGCCAGCTCACTGGACAGGGGCCACACAGATACGCAGTATTTT
TRBV4-2	-	-	TRBJ1-2	CASSQEDRDYGYTF	TGTGCCAGCAGCCAAGAGGACAGAGACTATGGCTACACCTTC
TRBV7-2	TRBD1	-	TRBJ1-6	CASSFTGQGTSPLHF	TGTGCCAGCAGCTTCACGGGACAGGGAACCTCACCCCTCCACTTT
TRBV5-1	-	-	TRBJ2-3	CASSKGLFSTDTQYF	TGCGCCAGCAGCAAGGGACTCTTCTCCACAGATACGCAGTATTTT
TRBV3-1/TRBV3-2	TRBD1	-	TRBJ1-5	CASSPRQGNQPQHF	TGTGCCAGCAGCCCAAGACAGGGGAATCAGCCCCAGCATTTT
TRBV13	TRBD1	-	TRBJ1-4	CASSFGQGVEKLFF	TGTGCCAGCAGCTTCGGACAGGGTGTTGAAAAACTGTTTTTT
TRBV10-3	TRBD2	once	TRBJ2-3	CAIKVERDTDTQYF	TGTGCCATCAAGGTAGAGCGGGATACAGATACGCAGTATTTT
TRBV27	-	-	TRBJ2-6	CASTLTAPGAGANVLTF	TGTGCCAGCACCCTAACCGCCCCAGGGGCTGGGGCCAACGTCCTGACTTTC
TRBV7-8	TRBD1	once	TRBJ1-5	CASSKDREVGWPQHF	TGTGCCAGCAGCAAGGACAGGGAGGTGGGGTGGCCCCAGCATTTT
TRBV7-9	-	-	TRBJ1-1	CASSLDRENTEAFF	TGTGCCAGCAGCTTAGACAGGGAAAACACTGAAGCTTTCTTT
TRBV30	TRBD2	-	TRBJ2-1	CAWKGLAGNNEQFF	TGTGCCTGGAAGGGACTAGCGGGGAACAATGAGCAGTTCTTC
TRBV15	TRBD1	-	TRBJ2-3	CATSRDFSETGGPYTDTQYF	TGTGCCACCAGCAGAGATTTCAGTGAGACAGGGGGACCCTACACAGATACGCAGTATTTT
TRBV28	-	-	TRBJ1-1	CASRPRGAVNTEAFF	TGTGCCAGCAGACCCCGGGGGGCGGTGAACACTGAAGCTTTCTTT
TRBV4-1	TRBD2	-	TRBJ2-2	CASSTTSGGHTGELFF	TGCGCCAGCAGCACCACTAGCGGGGGCCACACCGGGGAGCTGTTTTTT
TRBV7-9	TRBD1	-	TRBJ1-1	CASSSETGEAFF	TGTGCCAGCAGCTCAGAGACAGGGGAAGCTTTCTTT
TRBV7-8	-	-	TRBJ2-7	CASSRSVSPGGTYEQYF	TGTGCCAGCTCCCGAAGTGTTTCCCCCGGAGGGACTTACGAGCAGTACTTC
TRBV5-4	-	once	TRBJ1-3	CASSFRTPSGNTIYF	TGTGCCAGCAGCTTCCGAACACCTTCAGGAAACACCATATATTTT
TRBV2	-	-	TRBJ1-6	CASIRWQGNSPLHF	TGTGCCAGCATCAGATGGCAGGGGAATTCACCCCTCCACTTT
TRBV6-2/TRBV6-3	TRBD1	-	TRBJ1-5	CASSRDRGLGSNQPQHF	TGTGCCAGCAGCCGGGACAGGGGGCTTGGGAGCAATCAGCCCCAGCATTTT
TRBV2	TRBD1	-	TRBJ1-4	CASSRDRGSEKLFF	TGTGCCAGCAGTAGGGACAGGGGGAGTGAAAAACTGTTTTTT
TRBV3-1/TRBV3-2	TRBD1	-	TRBJ1-2	CASSQGTGGSNYGYTF	TGTGCCAGCAGCCAAGGCACAGGGGGCTCTAACTATGGCTACACCTTC
TRBV30	-	-	TRBJ1-1	CAWRIHPNTEAFF	TGTGCCTGGAGAATACACCCGAACACTGAAGCTTTCTTT
TRBV14	TRBD2	-	TRBJ2-5	CASSQERQREGETQYF	TGTGCCAGCAGCCAAGAACGGCAGCGGGAGGGAGAGACCCAGTACTTC
TRBV29-1	-	-	TRBJ2-1	CSVEGALEQFF	TGCAGCGTTGAAGGAGCTTTAGAGCAGTTCTTC
TRBV3-1/TRBV3-2	TRBD2	few	TRBJ2-1	CASSRSTSFPYNEQFF	TGTGCCAGCAGCCGATCGACTAGCTTCCCCTACAATGAGCAGTTCTTC
TRBV12-5	-	-	TRBJ2-1	CASGSEGSPNEQFF	TGTGCTAGTGGTTCAGAGGGCTCTCCTAATGAGCAGTTCTTC
TRBV9	-	-	TRBJ2-7	CASSPWTGDEQYF	TGTGCCAGCAGCCCCTGGACTGGCGACGAGCAGTACTTC
TRBV27	TRBD1	-	TRBJ1-2	CASSPSRSGGYGYTF	TGTGCCAGCAGCCCTTCGAGGTCAGGGGGGTATGGCTACACCTTC
TRBV30	TRBD1	-	TRBJ1-6	CAWSGQGNSPLHF	TGTGCCTGGTCTGGACAGGGCAATTCACCCCTCCACTTT
TRBV4-2	TRBD1	-	TRBJ2-3	CATSTGGPGDTQYF	TGTGCCACTTCCACAGGGGGCCCCGGGGATACGCAGTATTTT
TRBV19	-	-	TRBJ1-2	CASSIGGRVNGYTF	TGTGCCAGTAGTATAGGAGGCCGCGTCAATGGCTACACCTTC
TRBV13	TRBD1	-	TRBJ1-6	CASSRTGGFEYNSPLHF	TGTGCCAGCAGCCGGACAGGGGGCTTCGAGTATAATTCACCCCTCCACTTT
TRBV7-9	-	-	TRBJ2-3	CASTTKSDTQYF	TGTGCCAGCACCACTAAGTCAGATACGCAGTATTTT
TRBV5-1	-	-	TRBJ2-1	CASSLDTAAYNEQFF	TGCGCCAGCAGCTTGGATACAGCAGCCTACAATGAGCAGTTCTTC
TRBV11-2	-	-	TRBJ1-1	CASSLVGQSAFF	TGTGCCAGCAGCTTAGTCGGACAGTCGGCTTTCTTT
TRBV3-1/TRBV3-2	-	-	TRBJ2-1	CASSQDVYTVQFF	TGTGCCAGCAGCCAAGATGTCTATACGGTGCAGTTCTTC
TRBV6-1	-	-	TRBJ1-6	CASSEVSSLLRTLHF	TGTGCCAGCAGTGAAGTTAGCAGCCTCTTACGGACCCTCCACTTT
TRBV13	-	-	TRBJ1-2	CASSQQGLGYGYTF	TGTGCCAGCAGCCAACAGGGTTTAGGCTATGGCTACACCTTC